These T cell receptor beta chains were read from a single sample in a study of patients and donors after allogeneic stem cell transplantation. TCRdb reprocessed the RT-PCR reads via MiXCR and lists one record per CDR3 protein. The sample includes roughly 960,000 distinct CDR3 sequences, about a sixth seen only once; the top ten take about 6%. The sequenced sample was blood, either unsorted or a sorted T cell fraction (not recorded which). Source of these receptors: a human donor who was either an allogeneic HSCT recipient or a stem cell or donor lymphocyte infusion donor (not recorded which). It is not recorded whose cells these are; they may come from a transplant donor. Each CDR3 is given with its conserved first and last residue. D genes are given only for firm matches. Clone sizes are given selectively: once, few, many, or a class where the clone is expanded.

>-|TRBJ2-7|-|TRBV11-2
TGTGCCAGCAGCTCCCTCCGACTTCGATACGAGCAGTACTTC
CASSSLRLRYEQYF
>-|TRBJ2-7|-|TRBV3-1
TGTGCCAGCAGCCAGTCCGGGACAAACTACGAGCAGTACTTC
CASSQSGTNYEQYF
>few|TRBJ2-5|-|TRBV18
TGTGCCAGCTCATCGGACCTTACCCAAGAGACCCAGTACTTC
CASSSDLTQETQYF
>-|TRBJ1-5|TRBD1|TRBV4-2
TGTGCCAGCAGCCGCGGACAGGGGCGGGAGCAGCCCCAGCATTTT
CASSRGQGREQPQHF
>few|TRBJ2-5|TRBD2|TRBV7-8
TGTGCCAGCAGCCTCATAGCGGGGGGAAAAGAGACCCAGTACTTC
CASSLIAGGKETQYF
>-|TRBJ2-7|TRBD2|TRBV24-1
TGTGCCACCAGTGATTCCGGGACTAGCGGAGGCTACGAGCAGTACTTC
CATSDSGTSGGYEQYF
>-|TRBJ1-2|-|TRBV12-3/TRBV12-4
TGTGCCAGCAGTTTGGCGGCACAGTATGGCTACACCTTC
CASSLAAQYGYTF
>-|TRBJ2-2|-|TRBV11-2
TGTGCCAGCAGCTTAGCCACATCCACCGGGGAGCTGTTTTTT
CASSLATSTGELFF
>many|TRBJ1-1|TRBD1|TRBV29-1
TGCAGCGTAGGACAGGGGCGAACTGAAGCTTTCTTT
CSVGQGRTEAFF
>few|TRBJ1-2|TRBD1|TRBV27
TGTGCCAGCAGTTTATCGCCGGGGACAGCTAACTATGGCTACACCTTC
CASSLSPGTANYGYTF
>many|TRBJ2-7|-|TRBV10-3
TGTGCCATCGGCCGGGACTTCCCCTTTGGCGAGCAGTACTTC
CAIGRDFPFGEQYF
>-|TRBJ2-2|-|TRBV7-6
TGTGCCAGCAGCTTAGACCTCCCCGGGGAGCTGTTTTTT
CASSLDLPGELFF
>once|TRBJ1-3|-|TRBV12-3/TRBV12-4
TGTGCCAGCAGCCGAACACCAGAGCTGGGATATTCGAGAAACACCATATATTTT
CASSRTPELGYSRNTIYF
>few|TRBJ2-2|TRBD2|TRBV6-4
TGTGCCAGCAGTGACACTGCGGGGGGTTCCAACACCGGGGAGCTGTTTTTT
CASSDTAGGSNTGELFF
>-|TRBJ2-3|TRBD2|TRBV10-3
TGTGCCATCAGTTCTAGCGGGGGGCCAGATACGCAGTATTTT
CAISSSGGPDTQYF
>-|TRBJ2-1|TRBD2|TRBV10-3
TGTGCCATCAGTGAAGGGCGGGGGGGTCCCCACAATGAGCAGTTCTTC
CAISEGRGGPHNEQFF
>few|TRBJ2-7|TRBD1|TRBV5-6
TGTGCCAGCAGCCGGGGACAGGGCGACTCGCCCCAGTACTTC
CASSRGQGDSPQYF
>-|TRBJ2-5|-|TRBV3-1
TGTGCCAGCAGCCAAGCAACAGAGACCCAGTACTTC
CASSQATETQYF
>-|TRBJ1-4|TRBD1|TRBV5-5
TGTGCCAGCAGCGGGATAGGGACAGTGAATGAAAAACTGTTTTTT
CASSGIGTVNEKLFF
>-|TRBJ1-1|-|TRBV12-3/TRBV12-4
TGTGCCAGCAGTTTAAAGGGAACGGCTTTCTTT
CASSLKGTAFF
>-|TRBJ2-2|-|TRBV6-1
TGTGCCAGCATAAGCCGGGAGTGGGACGGGGAGCTGTTTTTT
CASISREWDGELFF
>few|TRBJ2-7|-|TRBV6-1
TGTGCCAGCAGTGAAAGGGAGCTAAACGTAGGCGAGCAGTACTTC
CASSERELNVGEQYF
>-|TRBJ2-2|-|TRBV29-1
TGCAGCGTTGAAGGAACGGAGAACACCGGGGAGCTGTTTTTT
CSVEGTENTGELFF
>few|TRBJ2-2|-|TRBV7-2
TGTGCCAGCAGCCAAGCAGAGAATTCGAACACCGGGGAGCTGTTTTTT
CASSQAENSNTGELFF
>-|TRBJ2-2|TRBD1|TRBV20-1
TGCAGTGCGGGACAGCCCGGGGAGCTGTTTTTT
CSAGQPGELFF
>few|TRBJ2-1|-|TRBV29-1
TGCAGCGTTGATTCACCTCATGAGCAGTTCTTC
CSVDSPHEQFF
>-|TRBJ2-7|TRBD2|TRBV20-1
TGCAGTGCTAGCGCTAGCGGGAGTTCAATCGAGCAGTACTTC
CSASASGSSIEQYF
>-|TRBJ1-4|-|TRBV4-1
TGCGCCAGCAGCCCAGGGCTGGGGTTGCTGTTTTTT
CASSPGLGLLFF
>-|TRBJ2-1|TRBD2|TRBV5-6
TGTGCCAGCAGCATACCTAGACTAGCGGGAGGACTATACAATGAGCAGTTCTTC
CASSIPRLAGGLYNEQFF
>-|TRBJ2-7|TRBD1|TRBV20-1
TGCAGTGCTACCCCCAGGGGGACCAACCACGAGCAGTACTTC
CSATPRGTNHEQYF
>few|TRBJ1-1|TRBD1|TRBV7-9
TGTGCCAGCAGCCTCGGGACAGCCGTTCAATTGAACACTGAAGCTTTCTTT
CASSLGTAVQLNTEAFF
>many|TRBJ2-7|-|TRBV12-3/TRBV12-4
TGTGCCAGCAGTTTCTCTACCTCCTACGAGCAGTACTTC
CASSFSTSYEQYF
>once|TRBJ1-2|-|TRBV3-1
TGTGCCAGCAGCCAAGATGCTCGGGACCGTGGCTCTGGCTACACCTTC
CASSQDARDRGSGYTF
>-|TRBJ1-6|-|TRBV5-1
TGCGCCAGCAGCCTTGACAGGATATATAATTCACCCCTCCACTTT
CASSLDRIYNSPLHF
>-|TRBJ1-2|-|TRBV11-1
TGTGCCAGCAGCGCAAGAGGGGTTGACAGGACGGCAAGTAACTATGGCTACACCTTC
CASSARGVDRTASNYGYTF
>-|TRBJ2-1|TRBD2|TRBV12-3/TRBV12-4
TGTGCCAGCAGTTTACCTAGCGGTGATGAGCAGTTCTTC
CASSLPSGDEQFF
>few|TRBJ2-7|-|TRBV5-1
TGCGCCAGCAGCTACAGGGAGACCTACGAGCAGTACTTC
CASSYRETYEQYF
>-|TRBJ2-7|-|TRBV6-1
TGTGCCACCACACCAGGGCCCTGGAGCTCCTACGAGCAGTACTTC
CATTPGPWSSYEQYF
>-|TRBJ2-7|TRBD1|TRBV20-1
TGCAGTGCTAGAAGAAACAGGGGGCGCCAGGGAGAGCAGTACTTC
CSARRNRGRQGEQYF
>-|TRBJ2-1|TRBD1|TRBV10-3
TGTGCCATCAGTGAGTCTTCCCGGGACAGGGGGTACAATGAGCAGTTCTTC
CAISESSRDRGYNEQFF
>-|TRBJ2-2|TRBD1|TRBV5-1
TGCGCCAGCAGCGCCCCGGACAGGGGCGGGGAGCTGTTTTTT
CASSAPDRGGELFF
>-|TRBJ2-7|TRBD1|TRBV29-1
TGCACCGCCCAGGGGGCTCAGGAGCAGTACTTC
CTAQGAQEQYF
>-|TRBJ1-1|-|TRBV20-1
TGCAGTGCTAGGGGATCCGCCATTGAAGCTTTCTTT
CSARGSAIEAFF
>-|TRBJ2-1|-|TRBV11-3
TGTGCCAGCAGCCTCCGTGGACTGACCAACAATGAGCAGTTCTTC
CASSLRGLTNNEQFF
>many|TRBJ1-6|-|TRBV12-3/TRBV12-4
TGTGCCAGCAGCCTCGGGGGAATGGATTCACCCCTCCACTTT
CASSLGGMDSPLHF
>few|TRBJ2-7|TRBD1|TRBV12-3/TRBV12-4
TGTGCCAGCAGTGTGTCGCGCAGGGGGACGTCCGAGCAGTACTTC
CASSVSRRGTSEQYF
>many|TRBJ2-5|-|TRBV20-1
TGCAGTGCTAGAAGAGGGTCGAGAGAGACCCAGTACTTC
CSARRGSRETQYF
>-|TRBJ2-1|-|TRBV2
TGTGCCAGCGCGACAGTACCTTACAATGAGCAGTTCTTC
CASATVPYNEQFF
>-|TRBJ2-5|TRBD2|TRBV29-1
TGCAGCGTTGCTTTAGCGGGGTGGGAAGAGACCCAGTACTTC
CSVALAGWEETQYF
>few|TRBJ1-6|-|TRBV12-3/TRBV12-4
TGTGCCAGCAGTCCCGCTCAGGGGTTAGGTTCACCCCTCCACTTT
CASSPAQGLGSPLHF
>-|TRBJ2-5|-|TRBV21-1
TGTGCCAGCGTCGTGCGAGCTGATCTGGAGACCCAGTACTTC
CASVVRADLETQYF
>many|TRBJ2-1|TRBD2|TRBV29-1
TGCAGCGTTGCACTAGCGGGCGTAGGCTACAATGAGCAGTTCTTC
CSVALAGVGYNEQFF
>-|TRBJ1-3|-|TRBV4-1
TGCGCCAGCAGCCAAGGGGAGTTACCGGGAAACACCATATATTTT
CASSQGELPGNTIYF
>-|TRBJ2-7|TRBD2|TRBV6-1
TGTGCCAGCAGGACGGGAGGTCCTCGGTACGAGCAGTACTTC
CASRTGGPRYEQYF
>-|TRBJ1-3|-|TRBV9
TGTGCCAGCAGCGTAACTGGAAACACCATATATTTT
CASSVTGNTIYF
>-|TRBJ2-7|TRBD1|TRBV12-3/TRBV12-4
TGTGCCAGCTTGGGACAGATTTACGAGCAGTACTTC
CASLGQIYEQYF